The source of this TCR beta chain is a study of blood T cell repertoires in COVID-19. Generated by immunoSEQ multiplex PCR, the TCRdb table keeps only in-frame clones and is missing some. This table has 86,000 or so clones, approximately 80% appearing once. CDR3 length: 14 amino acids. Germline V gene lookup returns CDR1 SGHVS and CDR2 FQNEAQ. V trimming: 2 bases; J trimming: 6 bases; junction bases outside the gene matches: 5. Sequencing input: peripheral blood. V and J are TRBV7-8 and TRBJ2-3; 7 bases match TRBD2. The source of this sequence is a man between 65 and 79 years old with acute or convalescent COVID-19. The CDR3 bases are TGTGCCAGCAGCTTAAAGCGGGGCAGGGATACGCAGTATTTT. Protein: CASSLKRGRDTQYF.